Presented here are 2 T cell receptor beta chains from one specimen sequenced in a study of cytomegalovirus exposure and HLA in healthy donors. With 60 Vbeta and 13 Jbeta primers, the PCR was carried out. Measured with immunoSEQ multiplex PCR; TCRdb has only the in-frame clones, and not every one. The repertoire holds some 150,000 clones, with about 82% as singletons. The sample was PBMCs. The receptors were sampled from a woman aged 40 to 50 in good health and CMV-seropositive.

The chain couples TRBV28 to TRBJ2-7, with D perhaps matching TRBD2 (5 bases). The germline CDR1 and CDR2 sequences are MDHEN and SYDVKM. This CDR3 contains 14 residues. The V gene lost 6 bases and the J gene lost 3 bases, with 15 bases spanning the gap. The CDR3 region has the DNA TGTGCCAGCAGGCCCCAAGGGAGAGTCTACGAGCAGTACTTC. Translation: CASRPQGRVYEQYF.

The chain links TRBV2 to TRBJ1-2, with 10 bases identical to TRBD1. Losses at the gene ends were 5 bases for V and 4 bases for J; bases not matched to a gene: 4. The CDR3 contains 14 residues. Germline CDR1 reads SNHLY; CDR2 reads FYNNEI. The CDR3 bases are TGTGCCAGCAGTCGTCGGACAGGGGGCTATGGCTACACCTTC. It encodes CASSRRTGGYGYTF. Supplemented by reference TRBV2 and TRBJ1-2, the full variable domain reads EPEVTQTPSHQVTQMGQEVILRCVPISNHLYFYWYRQILGQKVEFLVSFYNNEISEKSEIFDDQFSVERPDGSNFTLKIRSTKLEDSAMYFCASSRRTGGYGYTFGSGTRLTVV.